In its sample, the clone carrying this TCR beta chain was seen once. This entry belongs to a study of blood T cell repertoires in COVID-19. The wider study: From the United States, Italy and Spain came samples of acute and convalescent COVID-19. The analysed material was cDNA or gDNA that came from T cells, B-cell-depleted T cells, or PBMCs.

J lost 0 bases, V lost 5 bases, and 10 bases had no gene match. CDR3 length: 18 residues. CDR1 is SGHNT, CDR2 YYREEE, per germline (reference sequence). In the original processing: Amplification of reference gene primers was used by the study to estimate nucleated cell counts. Data came from immunoSEQ multiplex PCR; TCRdb stores just in-frame clones and leaves some out. V and J calls and clone size come straight from that table; D and trimming were deduced from the DNA. The sample shows approximately 260,000 clones, approximately 85% of them seen only once. The clonotype was recovered from a woman aged 65 to 85 with acute or convalescent COVID-19. Sequenced: peripheral blood. The genes are TRBV5-4 and TRBJ2-6, with 8 bases that match TRBD1. The CDR3, as DNA: TGTGCCAGCAGTTACCCGACAGGGGCAGCCTCTGGGGCCAACGTCCTGACTTTC. The encoded protein is CASSYPTGAASGANVLTF. Full variable domain (outside the CDR3, taken from reference TRBV5-4 and TRBJ2-6): ETGVTQSPTHLIKTRGQQVTLRCSSQSGHNTVSWYQQALGQGPQFIFQYYREEENGRGNFPPRFSGLQFPNYSSELNVNALELDDSALYLCASSYPTGAASGANVLTFGAGSRLTVL.